Below, 4 T cell receptor beta chains from the same sample are listed, as sequenced in a study of blood T cell repertoires in COVID-19. Libraries were prepared by immunoSEQ multiplex PCR; TCRdb keeps only in-frame clonotypes and omits some of them. The table lists approximately 360,000 clones, 80% to 85% of them singletons. Sequences were obtained from PBMCs or T cells enriched from blood (not recorded which). These receptors came from a woman aged 50 to 65 who had recovered from COVID-19.

A word on this clone: Other nucleotide sequences in the sample specify the same CDR3. J is TRBJ2-3 and V is TRBV3-1 (or the pseudogene TRBV3-2); 7 bases agree with TRBD2. Unmatched junction bases numbered 2, after V lost 1 base and J lost 1 base. The CDR3 contains 15 residues. Germline CDR1 LGHDT, CDR2 YNNKEL (reference sequence). The CDR3 DNA reads as TGTGCCAGCAGCCAAGTTGCGGGGGGCACAGATACGCAGTATTTT. Encoded protein: CASSQVAGGTDTQYF.

The CDR3 loop reads CAWQRTGPDTQYF. The CDR3 DNA sequence: TGTGCCTGGCAGAGGACAGGGCCGGATACGCAGTATTTT. V gene TRBV30 combines with J gene TRBJ2-3; the match to TRBD1 covers 8 bases. Germline CDR1 reads GTSNPN; CDR2 reads SVGIG (reference sequence). V was clipped by 5 bases and J by 6 bases; unmatched bases: 7. This CDR3 has 13 residues.

This clone was seen a few times. The chain joins TRBV27 to TRBJ1-4; D gene uncertain. CDR1 is MNHEY, CDR2 SMNVEV, per germline (reference sequence). This CDR3 contains 15 residues. V dropped 3 bases and J dropped 7 bases, with 15 bases sitting between them. The CDR3: CASSFRPRGGEKLFF. In nucleotides, the CDR3 is TGTGCCAGCAGTTTCCGGCCCCGAGGAGGTGAAAAACTGTTTTTT.

The chain couples TRBV9 to TRBJ2-1, with a weak D call TRBD2 (5 bases). The V gene lost 3 bases and the J gene lost 5 bases, with 12 bases spanning the gap. The CDR3 is 14 residues long. CDR1 SGDLS and CDR2 YYNGEE come from the germline V gene. The CDR3 sequence is CASSEADFDNEQFF. DNA for the CDR3: TGTGCCAGCAGCGAGGCGGACTTTGACAATGAGCAGTTCTTC.